One and the same sample provided the 26 T cell receptor beta chains below, sequenced in a study of control samples from healthy donors and cancer patients. The protocol was immunoSEQ multiplex PCR, while the TCRdb copy is restricted to in-frame clones and leaves out a portion. The data show 100,000 to 150,000 clones, with around 92% seen just once and around 0.52% held by the top ten. Sequencing was carried out using PBMCs. Receptor source: a man aged 80 or over with head and neck cancer.

The chain is built from TRBV12-3 or TRBV12-4 and TRBJ1-2; a weak D match, TRBD1 (6 bases). The V end was cut by 5 bases, the J end by 5 bases, with 12 bases between. This CDR3 is 13 amino acids long. The CDR3 DNA reads as TGTGCCAGCAGTACCCACAGGGCGTATGGCTACACCTTC. Its protein is CASSTHRAYGYTF.

The CDR3 is CASSQGQTTGQYF. Here the CDR3 DNA reads TGTGCCAGCAGCCAAGGTCAGACCACGGGGCAGTACTTC. This rearrangement joins TRBV14 to TRBJ2-7; D is ambiguous. This CDR3 has 13 residues. The germline V and J ends were trimmed by 1 base and 9 bases, with 13 bases remaining between them. Germline-derived CDR1 and CDR2 are SGHDN and FVKESK.

CDR3 protein: CASSQVYELAASEQFF. CDR3 coding DNA: TGCGCCAGCAGCCAAGTGTATGAACTAGCGGCATCCGAGCAGTTCTTC. This chain connects TRBV4-1 to TRBJ2-1; the match to TRBD2 covers 8 bases. The CDR3 is 16 residues long. Trimming took 1 base from V and 10 from J; bases not matched to a gene: 12. Germline lookup yields CDR1 MGHRA and CDR2 YSYEKL.

The V call is TRBV14, the J call TRBJ2-6; D is undetermined. The length of the CDR3 is 17 residues. The germline V gene encodes CDR1 SGHDN and CDR2 FVKESK. V dropped 4 bases and J dropped 0 bases, with 13 bases sitting between them. The DNA of the CDR3 is TGTGCCAGCAGCCGCCCCTGGGGTAACTCTGGGGCCAACGTCCTGACTTTC. It encodes CASSRPWGNSGANVLTF.

The V and J genes are TRBV30 and TRBJ2-2; D could derive from TRBD1 or TRBD2 (7 bases each). Germline lookup yields CDR1 GTSNPN and CDR2 SVGIG (reference sequence). The CDR3 consists of 16 residues. The V gene lost 0 bases and the J gene lost 5 bases, with 16 bases spanning the gap. Written as DNA, the CDR3 is TGTGCCTGGAGTGTAGGGGGCGGTAGCGGGACCGGGGAGCTGTTTTTT. Its translation is CAWSVGGGSGTGELFF.

The rearrangement joins TRBV30 to TRBJ1-1; D is undetermined. Germline values: CDR1 GTSNPN, CDR2 SVGIG (reference sequence). Trimming shortened V by 8 bases and J by 7 bases, and 14 bases separated the two germline ends. The CDR3 contains 11 residues. The CDR3 protein is CAGARRDEAFF. The CDR3 DNA sequence: TGTGCCGGTGCAAGACGGGATGAAGCTTTCTTT.

V is TRBV6-5 and J is TRBJ1-1, with TRBD1 as a possible D gene (5 bases). This CDR3 contains 11 residues. V was clipped by 8 bases and J by 10 bases, with 14 bases between them. The germline gives CDR1 MNHEY, CDR2 SVGAGI. In nucleotides, the CDR3 is TGTGCCAGCCGGACAAGGGATGTAGCTTTCTTT. Amino acid sequence: CASRTRDVAFF.

This chain uses TRBV11-2 with TRBJ1-1, with 8 bases lining up with TRBD1. J gave up 5 bases and V 3 bases, and 2 bases lay outside the gene matches. The CDR3 covers 13 residues. The germline V gene encodes CDR1 SGHAT and CDR2 FQNNGV. CDR3 region: CASSLTGVTEAFF. The CDR3 nucleotides are TGTGCCAGCAGCTTGACAGGGGTTACTGAAGCTTTCTTT.

The chain uses TRBV19 and TRBJ1-6; possible D gene TRBD1, 5 bases. V was cut by 6 bases and J by 5 bases, with 11 bases left in between. Looked up from germline, CDR1 is LNHDA and CDR2 is SQIVND (reference sequence). The CDR3 extends over 14 amino acids. In DNA, the CDR3 is TGTGCCAGTAGCCTGGGGGTTAATAATTCACCCCTCCACTTT. This translates into CASSLGVNNSPLHF.

This chain links TRBV27 with TRBJ2-7; D remains ambiguous. The length of the CDR3 is 11 residues. Trimming pared 6 bases from V and 5 bases from J, leaving 8 bases between. Germline-derived CDR1 and CDR2 are MNHEY and SMNVEV (reference sequence). The CDR3 DNA sequence: TGTGCCAGCAGCGGTTGGAACGAGCAGTACTTC. Translating it yields CASSGWNEQYF.

This sequence joins TRBV5-1 and TRBJ2-7; D is perhaps TRBD1 (5 bases). The V gene lost 2 bases and the J gene lost 2 bases, with 11 bases spanning the gap. The CDR3 has 14 residues. Germline CDR1 is SGHRS and CDR2 is YFSETQ. The CDR3 DNA sequence: TGCGCCAGCAGCTTTGCAGGGTTTACCTACGAGCAGTACTTC. Translating gives CASSFAGFTYEQYF. Supplemented by reference TRBV5-1 and TRBJ2-7, the full variable domain reads KAGVTQTPRYLIKTRGQQVTLSCSPISGHRSVSWYQQTPGQGLQFLFEYFSETQRNKGNFPGRFSGRQFSNSRSEMNVSTLELGDSALYLCASSFAGFTYEQYFGPGTRLTVT.

CDR3 residues: CASSQGTGNNQPQHF. The CDR3 DNA follows: TGTGCCAGCAGCCAGGGGACAGGCAATAATCAGCCCCAGCATTTT. The chain employs TRBV7-6 and TRBJ1-5; 8 bases fit TRBD1. After removal of 5 bases from V and 4 bases from J, the junction contained 7 bases not matched to a gene. The CDR3 covers 15 residues. Germline V gene lookup returns CDR1 SGHVS and CDR2 FNYEAQ.

This chain uses TRBV6-6 with TRBJ2-1, with TRBD1 identical over 8 bases. This CDR3 is built from 14 residues. V was pared by 5 bases and J by 8 bases, with 8 bases of the junction left unmatched. The V gene's germline CDR1 is MNHNY and CDR2 SVGAGI (reference sequence). DNA for the CDR3: TGTGCCAGCAGTCACGGACAGGGAAGGGATGAGCAGTTCTTC. Its translation: CASSHGQGRDEQFF.

The chain combines TRBV3-1 (or the pseudogene TRBV3-2) with TRBJ2-3, with D possibly TRBD2 on 5 matching bases. CDR3 size: 17 residues. CDR1 and CDR2 from the germline V gene are LGHDT and YNNKEL (reference sequence). V was pared by 7 bases and J by 2 bases, with 22 bases between. The CDR3 is CASKTTFGGLNTDTQYF. The CDR3 coding sequence is TGTGCCAGCAAAACTACGTTTGGCGGGTTAAACACAGATACGCAGTATTTT.

V usage is TRBV12-3 or TRBV12-4 and J usage is TRBJ2-7, with a weak D call TRBD2 (6 bases). V shed 3 bases and J shed 5 bases, with 8 bases lying between them. The CDR3 contains 12 residues. CDR3 sequence: CASSLGLHEQYF. The CDR3 coding sequence is TGTGCCAGCAGTTTGGGACTCCACGAGCAGTACTTC.

The V gene is TRBV6-6, the J gene TRBJ1-4, with TRBD1 as a possible D gene (6 bases). In germline, CDR1 is MNHNY, CDR2 SVGAGI (reference sequence). The CDR3 length is 14 residues. Trimming shortened V by 10 bases and J by 5 bases, and 17 bases separated the two germline ends. The CDR3 is CAIGPGHINEKLFF. CDR3 DNA sequence: TGTGCCATCGGCCCGGGACACATAAATGAAAAACTGTTTTTT.

The V gene is TRBV19, the J gene TRBJ2-2; 8 bases are shared with TRBD1. Germline assignment: CDR1 LNHDA and CDR2 SQIVND (reference sequence). J was trimmed by 8 bases and V by 3 bases; bases with no gene match: 14. The CDR3 runs to 17 residues. CDR3 region: CASSIGAHRGIRGELFF. Written as DNA, the CDR3 is TGTGCCAGTAGTATTGGCGCCCACAGGGGGATCAGGGGGGAGCTGTTTTTT.

The chain joins TRBV27 to TRBJ2-7; D not resolved. The CDR3 length is 13 residues. Between the trimmed V and J ends, which lost 6 bases and 4 bases, there was a span of 13 bases. CDR1 is MNHEY, CDR2 SMNVEV, per germline (reference sequence). CDR3 nucleotide sequence: TGTGCCAGCAGAGGCAGAGCCATGTACGAGCAGTACTTC. Its protein is CASRGRAMYEQYF.

J is TRBJ1-1 and V is TRBV5-4; D remains ambiguous. CDR1 and CDR2 from the germline V gene are SGHNT and YYREEE (reference sequence). The CDR3 is 12 residues long. Trimming removed 0 bases at V and 11 bases at J, with 11 bases between. CDR3 in DNA: TGTGCCAGCAGCTTGGCCACCTCTGCGGCTTTCTTT. Translated: CASSLATSAAFF. Full variable domain (remainder filled in from reference TRBV5-4 and TRBJ1-1): ETGVTQSPTHLIKTRGQQVTLRCSSQSGHNTVSWYQQALGQGPQFIFQYYREEENGRGNFPPRFSGLQFPNYSSELNVNALELDDSALYLCASSLATSAAFFGQGTRLTVV.

The chain employs TRBV3-1 (or the pseudogene TRBV3-2) and TRBJ2-3; 7 positions match TRBD2. J lost 3 bases, V lost 1 base, and 13 bases had no gene match. This CDR3 has 18 residues. The V gene's germline CDR1 is LGHDT and CDR2 YNNKEL (reference sequence). The CDR3 loop reads CASSQGGGSGVGTDTQYF. The DNA of the CDR3 is TGTGCCAGCAGCCAAGGGGGGGGTTCGGGAGTTGGTACAGATACGCAGTATTTT.

The chain is built from TRBV19 and TRBJ2-5, with D uncertain. CDR1 and CDR2 (germline): LNHDA, SQIVND (reference sequence). Trimming took 4 bases from V and 7 from J, leaving 13 bases between them. The CDR3 runs to 13 residues. The CDR3 protein is CASSTSTRWTQYF. The CDR3 DNA sequence: TGTGCCAGTAGTACCTCGACCCGATGGACCCAGTACTTC.

The chain links TRBV19 to TRBJ1-1; 9 nucleotides agree with TRBD1. V lost 9 bases, J lost 5 bases, and 7 bases stayed unmatched. The CDR3 sequence is 13 residues long. The V gene's germline CDR1 is LNHDA and CDR2 SQIVND (reference sequence). The chain's CDR3 is CASGTGLVTEAFF. The CDR3 coding sequence is TGTGCCAGCGGGACAGGGTTGGTTACTGAAGCTTTCTTT.

The table lists this clone with a few counts. CDR3 residues: CASGRGDLRRGDTQYF. CDR3 nucleotides: TGTGCCAGTGGGAGGGGAGACTTGCGCAGGGGGGATACGCAGTATTTT. The rearrangement joins TRBV11-2 to TRBJ2-3, with D perhaps being TRBD1 or TRBD2 (7 bases each). The germline V gene has CDR1 SGHAT and CDR2 FQNNGV. CDR3 size: 16 residues. V lost 9 bases to trimming and J lost 6 bases, with 25 bases between them.

In regard to this clone: One junction end does not reproduce the germline sequence, and a read error may be involved. This chain joins TRBV5-1 and TRBJ1-1; D might be TRBD1 (6 bases). The CDR3 runs to 15 residues. CDR1 is SGHRS and CDR2 is YFSETQ in the germline V gene. The CDR3 bases are TGCGCGAGCAAGACCTTGGGGGGCACGAACACTGAAGCTTTCTTT. Its protein is CASKTLGGTNTEAFF.

The CDR3 nucleotides read TGTGCCAGCAGCGCTGAATTATACACTGAAGCTTTCTTT. Its protein is CASSAELYTEAFF. The chain recombines TRBV9 with TRBJ1-1; D is unresolved. Germline CDR1 reads SGDLS; CDR2 reads YYNGEE. Trimming took off 3 bases at V and 3 bases at J, with 9 bases between the two ends. The length of the CDR3 is 13 residues.

This chain uses TRBV20-1 with TRBJ2-5; D gene uncertain. The CDR3 is made up of 11 amino acids. CDR1 and CDR2 from the germline V gene are DFQATT and SNEGSKA (reference sequence). Trimming took 0 bases from V and 5 from J, leaving 4 bases between them. The CDR3, as DNA: TGCAGTGCTAGAGATCGGGAGACCCAGTACTTC. Translated, it gives CSARDRETQYF.